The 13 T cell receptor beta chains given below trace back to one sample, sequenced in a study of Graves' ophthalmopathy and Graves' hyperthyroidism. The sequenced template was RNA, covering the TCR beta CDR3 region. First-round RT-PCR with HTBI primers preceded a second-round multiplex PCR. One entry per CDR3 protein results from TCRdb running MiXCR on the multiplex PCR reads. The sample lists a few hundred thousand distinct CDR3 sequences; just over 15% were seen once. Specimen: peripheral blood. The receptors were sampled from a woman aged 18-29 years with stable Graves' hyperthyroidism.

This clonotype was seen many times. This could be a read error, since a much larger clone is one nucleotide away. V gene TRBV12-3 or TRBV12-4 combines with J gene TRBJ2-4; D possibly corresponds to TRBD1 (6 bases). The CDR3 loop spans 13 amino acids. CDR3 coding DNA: TGTGCCAGCAGTTTAAGGACAGAACTCATTAAGTACTTC. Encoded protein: CASSLRTELIKYF.

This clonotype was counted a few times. In DNA form, the CDR3 reads TGTGCCAGCAGGGCCCGTCGGACTAGCGGGGGGGCCGAGACCCAGTACTTC. It translates to CASRARRTSGGAETQYF. The V gene is TRBV6-1, the J gene TRBJ2-5, with TRBD2 matching over 15 bases. The length of the CDR3 is 17 residues. Looked up from germline, CDR1 is MNHNS and CDR2 is SASEGT. The V gene end was trimmed by 6 bases and the J gene end by 5 bases; junction bases not matched to a gene: 10.

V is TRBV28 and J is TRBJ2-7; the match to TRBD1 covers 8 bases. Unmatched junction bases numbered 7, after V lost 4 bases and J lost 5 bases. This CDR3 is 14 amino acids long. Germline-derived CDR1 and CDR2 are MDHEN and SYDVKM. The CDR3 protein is CASSSVGQANEQYF. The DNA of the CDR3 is TGTGCCAGCAGTTCCGTGGGACAGGCCAACGAGCAGTACTTC.

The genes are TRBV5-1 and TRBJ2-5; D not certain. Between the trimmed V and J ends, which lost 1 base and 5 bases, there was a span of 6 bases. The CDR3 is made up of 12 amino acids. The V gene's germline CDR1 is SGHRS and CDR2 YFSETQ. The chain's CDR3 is CASSLSFETQYF. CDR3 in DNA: TGCGCCAGCAGCTTGAGTTTTGAGACCCAGTACTTC.

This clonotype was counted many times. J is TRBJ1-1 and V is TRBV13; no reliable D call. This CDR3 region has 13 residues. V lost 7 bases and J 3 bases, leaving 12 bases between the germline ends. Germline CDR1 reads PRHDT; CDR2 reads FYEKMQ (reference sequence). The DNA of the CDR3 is TGTGCCAGCAAGGATCTACGTGACACTGAAGCTTTCTTT. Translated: CASKDLRDTEAFF.

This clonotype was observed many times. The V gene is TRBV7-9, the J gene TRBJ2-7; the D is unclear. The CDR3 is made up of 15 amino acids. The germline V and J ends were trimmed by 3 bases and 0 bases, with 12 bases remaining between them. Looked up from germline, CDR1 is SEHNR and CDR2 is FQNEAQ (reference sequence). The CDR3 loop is CASSLQETFSYEQYF. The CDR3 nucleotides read TGTGCCAGCAGCTTGCAGGAGACATTCTCCTACGAGCAGTACTTC.

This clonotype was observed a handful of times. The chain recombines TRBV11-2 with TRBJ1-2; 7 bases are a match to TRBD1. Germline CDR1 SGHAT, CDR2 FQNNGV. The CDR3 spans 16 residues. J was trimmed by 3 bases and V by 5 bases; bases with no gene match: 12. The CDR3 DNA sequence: TGTGCCAGCAGCGCAGGGGGAACGGGGATGGACTATGGCTACACCTTC. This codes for CASSAGGTGMDYGYTF.

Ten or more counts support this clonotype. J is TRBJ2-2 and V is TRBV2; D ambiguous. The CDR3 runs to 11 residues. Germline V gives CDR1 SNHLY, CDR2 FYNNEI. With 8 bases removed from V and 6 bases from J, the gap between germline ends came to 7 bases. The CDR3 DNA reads TGTGCCAGCCTCCTATCCGGGGAGCTGTTTTTT. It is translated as CASLLSGELFF.

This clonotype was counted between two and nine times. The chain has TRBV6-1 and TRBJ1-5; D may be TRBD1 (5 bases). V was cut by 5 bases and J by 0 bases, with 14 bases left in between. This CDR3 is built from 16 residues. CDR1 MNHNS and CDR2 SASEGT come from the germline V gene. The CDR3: CASSRAGLDSNQPQHF. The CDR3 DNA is TGTGCCAGCAGTCGCGCGGGGCTGGATAGCAATCAGCCCCAGCATTTT.

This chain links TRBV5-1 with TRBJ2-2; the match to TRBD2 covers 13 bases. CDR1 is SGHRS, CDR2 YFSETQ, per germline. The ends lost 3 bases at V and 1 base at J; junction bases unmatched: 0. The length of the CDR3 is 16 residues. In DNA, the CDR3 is TGCGCCAGCAGCTGGACTAGCGGGGGGAACACCGGGGAGCTGTTTTTT. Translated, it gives CASSWTSGGNTGELFF.

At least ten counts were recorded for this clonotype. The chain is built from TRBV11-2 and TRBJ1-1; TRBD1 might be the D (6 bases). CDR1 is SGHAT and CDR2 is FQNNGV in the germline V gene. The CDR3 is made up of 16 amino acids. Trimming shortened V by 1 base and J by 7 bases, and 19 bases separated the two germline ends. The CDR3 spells CASSLVQTGLKNEAFF. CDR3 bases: TGTGCCAGCAGCTTAGTTCAGACAGGACTGAAAAATGAAGCTTTCTTT.

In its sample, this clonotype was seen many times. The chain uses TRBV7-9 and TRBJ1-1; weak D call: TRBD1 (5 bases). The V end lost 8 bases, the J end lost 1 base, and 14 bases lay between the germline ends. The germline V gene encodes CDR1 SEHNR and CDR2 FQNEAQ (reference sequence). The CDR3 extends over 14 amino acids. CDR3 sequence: CASSAGTQNTEAFF. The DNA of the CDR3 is TGTGCCAGCTCCGCGGGGACCCAGAACACTGAAGCTTTCTTT.

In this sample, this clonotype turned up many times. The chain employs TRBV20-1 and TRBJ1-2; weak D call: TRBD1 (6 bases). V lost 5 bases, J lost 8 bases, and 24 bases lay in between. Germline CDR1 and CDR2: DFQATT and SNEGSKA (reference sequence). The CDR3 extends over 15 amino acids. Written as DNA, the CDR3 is TGCAGTGCTCAACTGCTAGCCAGGGGCCTCTACGGCTACACCTTC. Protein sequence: CSAQLLARGLYGYTF.